The clone carrying this T cell receptor (beta chain) was seen once. The antigen is not known. V was trimmed by 2 bases and J by 12 bases, leaving 14 bases between them. The CDR3 is 12 residues long. Germline CDR1 and CDR2: MDHEN and SYDVKM. The data derive from a study of cytomegalovirus exposure and HLA in healthy donors. Turning to the study itself: Most donors, approximately 82% of over 300 genotyped, fell in the Caucasian-associated ancestry cluster. Study observations and caveats: The authors reported that TCR beta sequences could predict HLA-A and HLA-B alleles. These predictions were accurate for most subjects in the first cohort. Highly shared variants forming one cluster were likely a sequencing artifact.

The PCR employed 60 Vbeta primers together with 13 Jbeta primers. This table comes from immunoSEQ multiplex PCR, and its TCRdb copy is limited to in-frame clones, with some not included. The top ten hold around 11% of the sample, which has around 150,000 clones, roughly 80% seen once. The V call is TRBV28, the J call TRBJ2-7; tentatively, D is TRBD1 (7 bases). The clonotype originates from a young man in good health and CMV-seropositive. The sample taken for sequencing was PBMCs. The CDR3 here is CASSLVAGQSYF. The CDR3 DNA is TGTGCCAGCAGTTTAGTGGCGGGACAGTCGTACTTC.